This TCR beta chain was profiled in a study of blood T cell repertoires in COVID-19. Overall study context: Material from acute and convalescent COVID-19 was sourced from the United States, Italy and Spain. In each case, the material was cDNA or gDNA derived from T cells, B-cell-depleted T cells, or PBMCs.

V shed 3 bases and J shed 0 bases, with 10 bases lying between them. The CDR3 is made up of 15 amino acids. Germline-derived CDR1 and CDR2 are SGHAT and FQNNGV. The repertoire was sequenced with immunoSEQ multiplex PCR; TCRdb's copy has only in-frame clones and lacks some. The sample lists about 310,000 clones; roughly nine tenths were seen once. The sequenced sample was peripheral blood. The chain employs TRBV11-2 and TRBJ2-3; the D is unclear. This sequence originates from a man younger than 30 with active or convalescent COVID-19. This CDR3 reads CASSFTPGSTDTQYF. CDR3 nucleotides: TGTGCCAGCAGCTTTACTCCCGGGAGCACAGATACGCAGTATTTT.